The present T cell receptor (beta chain) was sequenced within a study of T-cell memory formation after mild COVID-19. Study-wide points: CD4+ clones that contracted lay mainly in CM and EM; CD8+ ones lay in EMRA. Cross-reactive memory seemingly joined, as some responding clones were found in pre-infection memory. Second-wave clones with a day 37 peak had unconfirmed SARS-CoV-2 specificity.

Researchers used 5'RACE with constant-segment primers to make TCR alpha and TCR beta cDNA libraries that carry sample barcodes and UMIs. One entry per CDR3 protein, called by TCRdb with MiXCR from the 5' RACE reads. Here the sample spans some 250,000 distinct CDR3 sequences, more than 15% being singletons. The CDR3 length is 11 residues. The V gene's germline CDR1 is SGHTA and CDR2 FQGTGA. The V end lost 4 bases, the J end lost 5 bases, and 6 bases lay between the germline ends. Note on this clonotype: No antigen is known for it.

This TCR was recovered from a man aged 18-30 years who had mild COVID-19 (a few samples of this study predate the infection). Cell type and time point are not known. The sequencing input was PBMCs or a T cell subset sorted from them (not recorded which). V is TRBV7-3 and J is TRBJ2-7; D uncertain. CDR3 in DNA: TGTGCCAGCAGCTCAGGTGACGAGCAGTACTTC. It codes for CASSSGDEQYF.